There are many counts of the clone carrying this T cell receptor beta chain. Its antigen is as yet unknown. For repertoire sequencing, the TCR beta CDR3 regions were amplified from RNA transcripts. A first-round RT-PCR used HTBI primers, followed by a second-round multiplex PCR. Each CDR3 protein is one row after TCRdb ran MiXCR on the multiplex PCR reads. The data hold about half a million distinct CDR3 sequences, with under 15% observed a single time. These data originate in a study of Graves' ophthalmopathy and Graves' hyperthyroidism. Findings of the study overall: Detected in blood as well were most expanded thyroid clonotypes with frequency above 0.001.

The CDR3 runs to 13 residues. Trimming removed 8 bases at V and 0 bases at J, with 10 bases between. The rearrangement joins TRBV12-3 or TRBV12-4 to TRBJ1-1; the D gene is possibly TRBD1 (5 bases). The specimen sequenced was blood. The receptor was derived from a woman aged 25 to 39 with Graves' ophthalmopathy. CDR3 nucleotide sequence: TGTGCCAGCGCGGGGGAGATGAACACTGAAGCTTTCTTT. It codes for CASAGEMNTEAFF.